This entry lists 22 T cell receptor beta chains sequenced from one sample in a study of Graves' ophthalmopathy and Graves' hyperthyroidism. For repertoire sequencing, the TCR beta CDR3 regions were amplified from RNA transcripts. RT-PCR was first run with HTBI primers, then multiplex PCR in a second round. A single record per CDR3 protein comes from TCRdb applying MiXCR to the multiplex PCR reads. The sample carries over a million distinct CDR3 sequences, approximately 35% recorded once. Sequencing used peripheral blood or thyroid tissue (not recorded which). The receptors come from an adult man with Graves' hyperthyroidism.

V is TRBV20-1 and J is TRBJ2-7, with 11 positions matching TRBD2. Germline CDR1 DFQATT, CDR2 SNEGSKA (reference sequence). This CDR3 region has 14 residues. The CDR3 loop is CIMLGTSGHNEQYF. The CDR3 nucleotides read TGCATCATGCTCGGGACTAGCGGACACAATGAGCAGTACTTC.

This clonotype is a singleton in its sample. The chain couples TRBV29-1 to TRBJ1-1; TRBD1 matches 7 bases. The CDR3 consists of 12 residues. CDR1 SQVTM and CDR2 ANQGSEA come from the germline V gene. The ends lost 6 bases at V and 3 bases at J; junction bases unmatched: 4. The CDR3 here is CSVGTVYTEAFF. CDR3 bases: TGCAGCGTCGGGACAGTTTACACTGAAGCTTTCTTT. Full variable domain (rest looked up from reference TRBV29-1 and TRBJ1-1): SAVISQKPSRDICQRGTSLTIQCQVDSQVTMMFWYRQQPGQSLTLIATANQGSEATYESGFVIDKFPISRPNLTFSTLTVSNMSPEDSSIYLCSVGTVYTEAFFGQGTRLTVV.

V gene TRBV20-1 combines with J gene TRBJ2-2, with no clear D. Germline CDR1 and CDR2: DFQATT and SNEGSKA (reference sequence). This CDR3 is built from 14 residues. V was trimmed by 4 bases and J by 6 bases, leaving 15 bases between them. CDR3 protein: CSANSYGMAGELFF. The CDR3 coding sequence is TGCAGTGCTAACAGTTACGGCATGGCCGGGGAGCTGTTTTTT.

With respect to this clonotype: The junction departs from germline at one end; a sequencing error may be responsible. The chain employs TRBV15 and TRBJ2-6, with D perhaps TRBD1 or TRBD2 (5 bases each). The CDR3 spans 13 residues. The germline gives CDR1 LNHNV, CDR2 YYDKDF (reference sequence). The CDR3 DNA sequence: TGTGCCACCAGCAGAGGGGGACCTAATGTCCCGACTTTC. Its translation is CATSRGGPNVPTF.

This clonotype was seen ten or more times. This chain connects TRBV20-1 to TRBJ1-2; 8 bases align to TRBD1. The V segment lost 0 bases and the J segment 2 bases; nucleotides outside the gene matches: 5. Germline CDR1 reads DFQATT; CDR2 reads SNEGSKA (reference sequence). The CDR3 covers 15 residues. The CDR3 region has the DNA TGCAGTGCTAGAGATGCAGGACAGGGCAACTATGGCTACACCTTC. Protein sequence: CSARDAGQGNYGYTF.

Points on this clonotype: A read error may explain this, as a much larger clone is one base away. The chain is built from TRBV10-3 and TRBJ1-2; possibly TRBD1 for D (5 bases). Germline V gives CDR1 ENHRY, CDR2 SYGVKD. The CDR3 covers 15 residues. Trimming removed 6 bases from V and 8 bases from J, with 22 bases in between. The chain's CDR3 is CAISQVGTGEEGYTF. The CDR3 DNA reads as TGTGCCATCAGCCAAGTAGGGACCGGGGAGGAAGGCTACACCTTC.

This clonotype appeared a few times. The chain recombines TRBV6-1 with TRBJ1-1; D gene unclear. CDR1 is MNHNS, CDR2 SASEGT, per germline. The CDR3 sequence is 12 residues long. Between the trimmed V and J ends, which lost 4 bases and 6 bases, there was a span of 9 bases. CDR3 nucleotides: TGTGCCAGCAGTGTAGGAAGTGCTGAAGCTTTCTTT. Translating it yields CASSVGSAEAFF.

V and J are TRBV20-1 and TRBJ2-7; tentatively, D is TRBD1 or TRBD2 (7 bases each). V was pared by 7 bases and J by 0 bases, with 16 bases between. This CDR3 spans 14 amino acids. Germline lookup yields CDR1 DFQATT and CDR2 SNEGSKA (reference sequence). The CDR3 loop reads CSVPSGDSSYEQYF. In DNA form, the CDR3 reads TGCAGTGTCCCGAGCGGGGACAGCTCCTACGAGCAGTACTTC.

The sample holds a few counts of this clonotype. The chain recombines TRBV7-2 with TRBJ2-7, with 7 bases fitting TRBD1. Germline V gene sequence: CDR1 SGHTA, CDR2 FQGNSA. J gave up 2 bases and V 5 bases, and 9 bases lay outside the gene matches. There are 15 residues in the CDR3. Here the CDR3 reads CASSTDRDNPYEQYF. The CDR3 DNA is TGTGCCAGCAGCACCGACAGGGATAACCCCTACGAGCAGTACTTC.

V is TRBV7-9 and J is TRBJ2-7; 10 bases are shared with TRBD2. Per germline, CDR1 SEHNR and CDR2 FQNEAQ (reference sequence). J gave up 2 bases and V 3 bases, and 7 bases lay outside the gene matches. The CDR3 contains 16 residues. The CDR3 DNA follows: TGTGCCAGCAGCTTTACGACTAGCGGGCGGACCTACGAGCAGTACTTC. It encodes CASSFTTSGRTYEQYF.

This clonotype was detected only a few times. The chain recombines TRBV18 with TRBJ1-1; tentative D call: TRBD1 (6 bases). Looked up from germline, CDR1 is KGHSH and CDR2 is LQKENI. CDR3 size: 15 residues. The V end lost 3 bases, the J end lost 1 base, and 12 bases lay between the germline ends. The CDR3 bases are TGTGCCAGCTCACCGGTGATACAGGGGAACACTGAAGCTTTCTTT. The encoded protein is CASSPVIQGNTEAFF.

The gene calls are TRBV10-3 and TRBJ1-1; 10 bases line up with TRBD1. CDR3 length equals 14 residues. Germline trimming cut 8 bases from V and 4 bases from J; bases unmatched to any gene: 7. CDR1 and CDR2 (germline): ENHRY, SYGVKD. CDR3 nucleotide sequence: TGTGCCATCGGTGGGACAGGGGTTGCCACTGAAGCTTTCTTT. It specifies CAIGGTGVATEAFF.

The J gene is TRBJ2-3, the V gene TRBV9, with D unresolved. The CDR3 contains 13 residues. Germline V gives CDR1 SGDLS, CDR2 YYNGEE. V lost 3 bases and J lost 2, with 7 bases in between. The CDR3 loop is CASSGYSTDTQYF. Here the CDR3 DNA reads TGTGCCAGCAGCGGTTACTCCACAGATACGCAGTATTTT.

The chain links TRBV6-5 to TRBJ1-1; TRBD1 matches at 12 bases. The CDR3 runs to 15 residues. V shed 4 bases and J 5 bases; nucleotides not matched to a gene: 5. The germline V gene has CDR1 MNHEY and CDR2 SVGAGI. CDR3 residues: CASSFGTGGETEAFF. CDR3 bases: TGTGCCAGCAGTTTCGGGACAGGGGGCGAGACTGAAGCTTTCTTT.

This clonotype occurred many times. The CDR3 region is CASSTDDSYEQYF. The DNA for the CDR3 is TGTGCCAGTAGTACGGATGACAGCTACGAGCAGTACTTC. This chain connects TRBV19 to TRBJ2-7; D perhaps matches TRBD1 (5 bases). V lost 4 bases to trimming and J lost 3 bases, with 10 bases between them. This CDR3 has 13 residues. Germline-derived CDR1 and CDR2 are LNHDA and SQIVND (reference sequence).

The CDR3 spells CSVEDRGRSAGNTIYF. The CDR3 DNA follows: TGCAGCGTTGAAGATCGGGGCAGGAGCGCTGGAAACACCATATATTTT. The V gene is TRBV29-1, the J gene TRBJ1-3; perhaps TRBD1 as D (5 bases). With 0 bases removed from V and 2 bases from J, the gap between germline ends came to 14 bases. Germline lookup yields CDR1 SQVTM and CDR2 ANQGSEA. The CDR3 runs to 16 residues.

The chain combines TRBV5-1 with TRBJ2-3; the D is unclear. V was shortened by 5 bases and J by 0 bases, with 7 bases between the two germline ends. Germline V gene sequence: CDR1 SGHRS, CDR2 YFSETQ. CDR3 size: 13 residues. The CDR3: CASRQTSTDTQYF. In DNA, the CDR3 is TGCGCCAGCAGGCAGACTAGCACAGATACGCAGTATTTT. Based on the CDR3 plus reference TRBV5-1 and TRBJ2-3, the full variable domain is KAGVTQTPRYLIKTRGQQVTLSCSPISGHRSVSWYQQTPGQGLQFLFEYFSETQRNKGNFPGRFSGRQFSNSRSEMNVSTLELGDSALYLCASRQTSTDTQYFGPGTRLTVL.

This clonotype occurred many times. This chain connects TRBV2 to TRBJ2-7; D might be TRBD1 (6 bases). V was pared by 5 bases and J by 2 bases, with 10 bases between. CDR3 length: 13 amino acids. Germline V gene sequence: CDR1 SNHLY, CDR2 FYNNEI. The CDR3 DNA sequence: TGTGCCAGCAGTCGGGACACCACCTACGAGCAGTACTTC. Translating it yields CASSRDTTYEQYF.

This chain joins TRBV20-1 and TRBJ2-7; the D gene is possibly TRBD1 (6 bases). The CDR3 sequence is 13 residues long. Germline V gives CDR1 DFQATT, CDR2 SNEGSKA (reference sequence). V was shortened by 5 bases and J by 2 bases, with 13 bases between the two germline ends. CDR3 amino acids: CSARYRETYEQYF. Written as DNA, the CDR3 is TGCAGTGCTCGGTACAGGGAAACCTACGAGCAGTACTTC.

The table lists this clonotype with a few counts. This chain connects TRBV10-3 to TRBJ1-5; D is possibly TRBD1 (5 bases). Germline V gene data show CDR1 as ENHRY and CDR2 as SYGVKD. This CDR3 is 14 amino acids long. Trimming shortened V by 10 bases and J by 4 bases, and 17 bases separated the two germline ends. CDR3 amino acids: CASTPQVPNQPQHF. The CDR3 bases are TGTGCCAGCACTCCACAGGTCCCAAATCAGCCCCAGCATTTT.

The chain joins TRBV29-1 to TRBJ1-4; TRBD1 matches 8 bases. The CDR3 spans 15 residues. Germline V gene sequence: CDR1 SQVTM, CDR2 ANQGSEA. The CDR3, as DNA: TGCGAACCCCTCCCGCCGGACAGGGCTAATGAAAAACTGTTTTTT. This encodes CEPLPPDRANEKLFF.

The CDR3 region has the DNA TGTGCCAGCTCAGGGATCAGGGGAGTAGCAGGTCAGCCCCAGCATTTT. Protein: CASSGIRGVAGQPQHF. This rearrangement joins TRBV18 to TRBJ1-5; tentatively, D is TRBD1 (6 bases). The germline V gene has CDR1 KGHSH and CDR2 LQKENI. Trimming shortened V by 5 bases and J by 6 bases, and 20 bases separated the two germline ends. CDR3 size: 16 residues.